These T cell receptor beta chains were read from a single sample in a study of T cells in localized non-small cell lung cancer. Sequencing was performed with immunoSEQ multiplex PCR; in TCRdb, only in-frame clones are kept and a portion is missing. The data contain 3,000 or so clones, approximately 25% of them singletons. The input for sequencing was lung tumor tissue, taken before any cancer treatment. All receptors come from a man between 40 and 69 years old with stage I squamous cell lung carcinoma. The CDR3 runs from the conserved cysteine through the conserved F or W. Each record gives: J gene, clone size, V gene, D gene, CDR3 DNA, CDR3 protein. A D gene is named only where the DNA matches it firmly. Rows give clone size only sometimes, using once, few, many, or a class for an expanded clone.

j_call: TRBJ2-7
clone_size: NA
v_call: TRBV28
d_call: TRBD1
cdr3_nt: TGTGCCAGCAGCCGCTTTACAGGGGGAAGCTCCTACGAGCAGTACTTC
cdr3_aa: CASSRFTGGSSYEQYF

j_call: TRBJ1-6
clone_size: few
v_call: TRBV6-8
d_call: NA
cdr3_nt: TGTGCCAGCAGTTACTCCGGGACACGAATCTATAATTCACCCCTCCACTTT
cdr3_aa: CASSYSGTRIYNSPLHF

j_call: TRBJ2-2
clone_size: few
v_call: TRBV6-8
d_call: TRBD1
cdr3_nt: TGTGCCAGCAGAGACAGGGTGAACACCGGGGAGCTGTTTTTT
cdr3_aa: CASRDRVNTGELFF

j_call: TRBJ1-5
clone_size: NA
v_call: TRBV9
d_call: NA
cdr3_nt: TGTGCCAGCAGTGATTTGTACGTTAGCAATCAGCCCCAGCATTTT
cdr3_aa: CASSDLYVSNQPQHF

j_call: TRBJ1-2
clone_size: NA
v_call: TRBV14
d_call: NA
cdr3_nt: TGTGCCAGCAGCCAGAGCGTTGGAGGCTACACCTTC
cdr3_aa: CASSQSVGGYTF

j_call: TRBJ1-2
clone_size: few
v_call: TRBV11-3
d_call: NA
cdr3_nt: TGTGCCAGCAGCGGGGGTTTGTGGGACTATGGCTACACCTTC
cdr3_aa: CASSGGLWDYGYTF

j_call: TRBJ1-2
clone_size: NA
v_call: TRBV28
d_call: TRBD1
cdr3_nt: TGTGCCAGCAGAACCCCCGTGACAGGGGGCAATGGCTACACCTTC
cdr3_aa: CASRTPVTGGNGYTF

j_call: TRBJ1-1
clone_size: NA
v_call: TRBV7-2
d_call: NA
cdr3_nt: TGTGCCAGCAGCTTTAACTTGAACACTGAAGCTTTCTTT
cdr3_aa: CASSFNLNTEAFF

j_call: TRBJ2-2
clone_size: few
v_call: TRBV11-3
d_call: NA
cdr3_nt: TGTGCCAGCAGCCTTCTTATTTGGGGCGGGGAGCTGTTTTTT
cdr3_aa: CASSLLIWGGELFF

j_call: TRBJ2-2
clone_size: NA
v_call: TRBV6-8
d_call: NA
cdr3_nt: TGTGCCAGCAGTGACGGCGATATGGGGGAGCTGTTTTTT
cdr3_aa: CASSDGDMGELFF

j_call: TRBJ1-2
clone_size: NA
v_call: TRBV11-3
d_call: TRBD1
cdr3_nt: TGTGCCAGCAGCGTTAAGGGGACAGGGGGGAGCTATGGCTACACCTTC
cdr3_aa: CASSVKGTGGSYGYTF

j_call: TRBJ1-5
clone_size: few
v_call: TRBV6-8
d_call: TRBD1
cdr3_nt: TGTGCCAGCAGTTTCCTAATAACAGACAGGGGGCTTTATAGCAATCAGCCCCAGCATTTT
cdr3_aa: CASSFLITDRGLYSNQPQHF

j_call: TRBJ1-1
clone_size: NA
v_call: TRBV11-3
d_call: NA
cdr3_nt: TGTGCCAGCAGCTTGGGCGGCATGAACACTGAAGCTTTCTTT
cdr3_aa: CASSLGGMNTEAFF

j_call: TRBJ1-1
clone_size: few
v_call: TRBV15
d_call: NA
cdr3_nt: TGTGCCACCAGCAGAGATATCGGTGGGGCTGAAGCTTTCTTT
cdr3_aa: CATSRDIGGAEAFF

j_call: TRBJ1-5
clone_size: few
v_call: TRBV27
d_call: NA
cdr3_nt: TGTGCCAGCAGTTTGAATTGGGCGGTGGCTCAGCCCCAGCATTTT
cdr3_aa: CASSLNWAVAQPQHF

j_call: TRBJ1-4
clone_size: NA
v_call: TRBV11-3
d_call: NA
cdr3_nt: TGTGCCAGCAGCCAAGGTCGAGGGGAGGGTGAAAAACTGTTTTTT
cdr3_aa: CASSQGRGEGEKLFF

j_call: TRBJ1-3
clone_size: few
v_call: TRBV10-3
d_call: NA
cdr3_nt: TGTGCCATCAGTGAGGACGCTGGAAACACCATATATTTT
cdr3_aa: CAISEDAGNTIYF

j_call: TRBJ2-1
clone_size: NA
v_call: TRBV18
d_call: TRBD2
cdr3_nt: TGTGCCAGCTCACCGGCGTGGCGGGGGGGCCGCAATGAGCAGTTCTTC
cdr3_aa: CASSPAWRGGRNEQFF

j_call: TRBJ1-6
clone_size: NA
v_call: TRBV6-8
d_call: TRBD1
cdr3_nt: TGTGCCAGCAGTTACTCCCCCCCAGGGGGATATTCACCCCTCCACTTT
cdr3_aa: CASSYSPPGGYSPLHF

j_call: TRBJ1-2
clone_size: large
v_call: TRBV28
d_call: NA
cdr3_nt: TGTGCCAGCAGTTCCGGCGCAAACTATGGCTACACCTTC
cdr3_aa: CASSSGANYGYTF

j_call: TRBJ1-2
clone_size: few
v_call: TRBV6-8
d_call: NA
cdr3_nt: TGTGCCAGCTCCCTCGACAGCAACTATGGCTACACCTTC
cdr3_aa: CASSLDSNYGYTF

j_call: TRBJ1-1
clone_size: NA
v_call: TRBV28
d_call: NA
cdr3_nt: TGTGCCAGCAGCCGGGCCGGACAGTTGAACACTGAAGCTTTCTTT
cdr3_aa: CASSRAGQLNTEAFF

j_call: TRBJ1-1
clone_size: few
v_call: TRBV6-8
d_call: TRBD1
cdr3_nt: TGTGCCAGCAGCACCGGGACAGGGTACCCCATGAACACTGAAGCTTTCTTT
cdr3_aa: CASSTGTGYPMNTEAFF

j_call: TRBJ1-1
clone_size: NA
v_call: TRBV6-8
d_call: TRBD1
cdr3_nt: TGTGCCAGCAGTTGGGACAGGGGGAACACTGAAGCTTTCTTT
cdr3_aa: CASSWDRGNTEAFF

j_call: TRBJ1-5
clone_size: large
v_call: TRBV6-8
d_call: TRBD1
cdr3_nt: TGTGCCAGCAGTCAGGACAGGGTGGGTCAGCCCCAGCATTTT
cdr3_aa: CASSQDRVGQPQHF

j_call: TRBJ1-4
clone_size: NA
v_call: TRBV19
d_call: TRBD1
cdr3_nt: TGTGCCAGTAGTAGACAGGGGGATGAAAAACTGTTTTTT
cdr3_aa: CASSRQGDEKLFF

j_call: TRBJ1-1
clone_size: few
v_call: TRBV11-3
d_call: NA
cdr3_nt: TGTGCCAGCAGCTTATCAAGGGGGTTCACTGAAGCTTTCTTT
cdr3_aa: CASSLSRGFTEAFF

j_call: TRBJ2-5
clone_size: few
v_call: TRBV6-7
d_call: TRBD1
cdr3_nt: TGTGCCAGCAGTTACTCCTTGACCAGGACAGGGCAAGAGACCCAGTACTTC
cdr3_aa: CASSYSLTRTGQETQYF

j_call: TRBJ2-1
clone_size: NA
v_call: TRBV29-1
d_call: TRBD1
cdr3_nt: TGCAGCGTTGAAACTGTAGGGGGCCGGTCGGATGGAAATGAGCAGTTCTTC
cdr3_aa: CSVETVGGRSDGNEQFF

j_call: TRBJ2-7
clone_size: NA
v_call: TRBV6-8
d_call: NA
cdr3_nt: TGTGCCAGCAGTCAGGGAATAACCTACGAGCAGTACTTC
cdr3_aa: CASSQGITYEQYF

j_call: TRBJ2-5
clone_size: NA
v_call: TRBV11-3
d_call: NA
cdr3_nt: TGTGCCAGCAGCGCCGCCTGGGTCCAAGAGACCCAGTACTTC
cdr3_aa: CASSAAWVQETQYF

j_call: TRBJ2-6
clone_size: few
v_call: TRBV11-1
d_call: NA
cdr3_nt: TGTGCCAGCACTGAGTACTCTGGGGCCAACGTCCTGACTTTC
cdr3_aa: CASTEYSGANVLTF

j_call: TRBJ2-3
clone_size: NA
v_call: TRBV29-1
d_call: TRBD2
cdr3_nt: TGCAGCGTTGAAGATATGGGACTAGCCCCAGATACGCAGTATTTT
cdr3_aa: CSVEDMGLAPDTQYF

j_call: TRBJ1-2
clone_size: few
v_call: TRBV5-1
d_call: NA
cdr3_nt: TGCGCCAGCAGCTTGGCCTGGGGGGGCAGGGATGGCTACACCTTC
cdr3_aa: CASSLAWGGRDGYTF

j_call: TRBJ2-7
clone_size: medium-sized
v_call: TRBV11-3
d_call: TRBD1
cdr3_nt: TGTGCCAGCAGCTTCGGACAGGGTGCCGTCGAGCAGTACTTC
cdr3_aa: CASSFGQGAVEQYF

j_call: TRBJ2-2
clone_size: few
v_call: TRBV7-5
d_call: NA
cdr3_nt: TGTGCCAGCAGCAGAGGACTTCGGGACAGCGAACACGGGGAGCTGTTTTTT
cdr3_aa: CASSRGLRDSEHGELFF

j_call: TRBJ2-4
clone_size: NA
v_call: TRBV19
d_call: NA
cdr3_nt: TGTGCCAGTAGTGCCTCGACAGGAGACAAAAACATTCAGTACTTC
cdr3_aa: CASSASTGDKNIQYF

j_call: TRBJ1-4
clone_size: few
v_call: TRBV5-8
d_call: NA
cdr3_nt: TGTGCCAGCAATAACAGGCAAACCGGGGATGAAAAACTGTTTTTT
cdr3_aa: CASNNRQTGDEKLFF

j_call: TRBJ1-6
clone_size: few
v_call: TRBV7-5
d_call: NA
cdr3_nt: TGTGCCAGCAGCTTGGACAGGGTTGGGAGTTCACCCCTCCACTTT
cdr3_aa: CASSLDRVGSSPLHF

j_call: TRBJ1-5
clone_size: NA
v_call: TRBV11-3
d_call: TRBD1
cdr3_nt: TGTGCCAGCAGCTCCGGGACAGGGCATAATCAGCCCCAGCATTTT
cdr3_aa: CASSSGTGHNQPQHF

j_call: TRBJ1-1
clone_size: NA
v_call: TRBV19
d_call: NA
cdr3_nt: TGTGCCAGTAGTTCCCCAGACAGAAGCACTGAAGCTTTCTTT
cdr3_aa: CASSSPDRSTEAFF

j_call: TRBJ1-2
clone_size: NA
v_call: TRBV10-2
d_call: NA
cdr3_nt: TGCGCCAGTTCCCGACAGGCGGACTATGGCTACACCTTC
cdr3_aa: CASSRQADYGYTF

j_call: TRBJ1-1
clone_size: NA
v_call: TRBV11-3
d_call: NA
cdr3_nt: TGTGCCAGCAAACGGAGGGGGGTGAACACTGAAGCTTTCTTT
cdr3_aa: CASKRRGVNTEAFF

j_call: TRBJ2-6
clone_size: medium-sized
v_call: TRBV19
d_call: NA
cdr3_nt: TGTGCCAGTAGTATCTCGGGACGCCGTACCTCCTCTGGGGCCAACGTCCTGACTTTC
cdr3_aa: CASSISGRRTSSGANVLTF

j_call: TRBJ2-5
clone_size: NA
v_call: TRBV16
d_call: NA
cdr3_nt: TGTGCCAGCAGCCAGGGTGCAGGCGAGACCCAGTACTTC
cdr3_aa: CASSQGAGETQYF